These 21 T cell receptor beta chains originate from one sample sequenced in a study of glioma-infiltrating T cells. Amplification of TCR alpha and beta CDR3 regions from RNA used iRepertoire nested multiplex PCR. TCRdb analysed the multiplex PCR reads with MiXCR anew, one entry per CDR3 protein. In the table there are approximately 120,000 distinct CDR3 sequences, 20% to 25% of which are singletons. The sample was glioma tissue, nonneoplastic brain tissue, or PBMCs (not recorded which). These receptors were obtained from a human donor with low-grade glioma or glioblastoma, undergoing nonglioma brain surgery, or in good health (not recorded which).

This clonotype was counted many times. This chain connects TRBV28 to TRBJ2-7; 8 bases fit TRBD1. Trimming at V came to 5 bases and at J to 2 bases, leaving 8 bases not matched to a gene. The CDR3 has 15 residues. Germline CDR1 and CDR2: MDHEN and SYDVKM. The CDR3 nucleotides read TGTGCCAGCAGTCAACCGGACAGGGTGGCCTACGAGCAGTACTTC. This sequence encodes CASSQPDRVAYEQYF.

The table lists this clonotype with a few counts. A clone one base away is much larger, so this may be a read error. The V call is TRBV19, the J call TRBJ2-1; TRBD1 aligns across 9 bases. From germline, CDR1 is LNHDA and CDR2 SQIVND (reference sequence). The CDR3 extends over 14 amino acids. CDR3 DNA sequence: TGTGCCAGTAGTCTAACAGGGGGCCTCAATGAGCGGTTCTTC. Translated: CASSLTGGLNERFF.

This rearrangement joins TRBV30 to TRBJ1-2; TRBD1 is a possible D gene (6 bases). The CDR3 runs 12 residues. Germline assignment: CDR1 GTSNPN and CDR2 SVGIG (reference sequence). The germline V and J ends were trimmed by 3 bases and 7 bases, with 12 bases remaining between them. The CDR3 reads CAWRETGGGYTF. DNA for the CDR3: TGTGCCTGGAGAGAGACAGGCGGTGGCTACACCTTC.

J is TRBJ2-7 and V is TRBV19, with D maybe TRBD1 (7 bases). Trimming stripped 5 bases from V and 6 bases from J, with 20 bases between. The CDR3 is 15 amino acids. Per the germline V gene, CDR1 is LNHDA and CDR2 is SQIVND (reference sequence). This CDR3 is CASSFRVQGGLEQYF. Written as DNA, the CDR3 is TGTGCCAGTAGTTTCCGGGTCCAGGGGGGACTCGAGCAGTACTTC.

In this sample, this clonotype turned up many times. The chain employs TRBV6-1 and TRBJ1-2; 8 nucleotides line up with TRBD1. The CDR3 extends over 14 amino acids. CDR1 and CDR2 from the germline V gene are MNHNS and SASEGT. Trimming took 7 bases from V and 0 from J; bases not matched to a gene: 4. The CDR3: CASTKDRANYGYTF. DNA of the CDR3: TGTGCCAGCACCAAGGACAGGGCTAACTATGGCTACACCTTC.

This clonotype was seen just once. With a much larger clone just one base away, this may be a read error. The chain links TRBV18 to TRBJ1-1; tentatively, D is TRBD1 (6 bases). The CDR3 has 15 residues. Germline-derived CDR1 and CDR2 are KGHSH and LQKENI. CDR3: CASSPTGTRNTGAFF. CDR3 nucleotide sequence: TGTGCCAGCTCACCCACCGGGACAAGGAACACTGGAGCTTTCTTT.

At least ten counts were recorded for this clonotype. The chain is built from TRBV20-1 and TRBJ2-6; 9 positions agree with TRBD2. With 0 bases clipped from V and 2 bases from J, the junction kept 5 bases outside the gene matches. Germline values: CDR1 DFQATT, CDR2 SNEGSKA (reference sequence). The CDR3 loop spans 17 amino acids. The CDR3 region is CSARDRAGGPGANVLTF. In DNA, the CDR3 is TGCAGTGCTAGAGATCGGGCGGGAGGGCCTGGGGCCAACGTCCTGACTTTC.

On this clonotype: A much larger clone sits a single nucleotide away, making a read error possible. The chain is built from TRBV7-2 and TRBJ2-5, with TRBD1 identical over 10 bases. CDR3 length equals 15 residues. Germline V gene lookup returns CDR1 SGHTA and CDR2 FQGNSA. CDR3 sequence reads: CASSSDRGLGENQYF. The CDR3 coding sequence is TGTGCCAGCAGCTCAGACAGGGGGCTAGGAGAGAACCAGTACTTC.

This clonotype was seen a handful of times. No DNA is shown, since the ends of the CDR3 on it are uncertain; the CDR3 is the one TCRdb lists. The V gene is TRBV7-5, the J gene TRBJ2-1; whether TRBD1, the table's D call, matches the DNA was not checked. TRBV7-5 has pseudogene status. Including both end residues, the CDR3 is 19 amino acids long. The CDR3 here is CISVSEAKGHLGLYNEQFF.

About this clonotype: A much bigger clone sits one base away, suggesting this may be a read error. This rearrangement joins TRBV4-1 to TRBJ2-1; 9 positions agree with TRBD1. The germline gives CDR1 MGHRA, CDR2 YSYEKL. CDR3 length: 18 amino acids. The CDR3 nucleotides read TGCGCCAGCGGCCAAGAACAGCCCGGGACAGGGAGCTACAATGAGCAGTTCTTC. It specifies CASGQEQPGTGSYNEQFF.

As for this clonotype: Just one base apart from a much larger clone, this may be a read error. The V gene is TRBV7-2, the J gene TRBJ2-3; 10 bases map to TRBD2. Trimming removed 8 bases from V and 6 bases from J; junction bases left unmatched: 14. This CDR3 contains 16 residues. Germline V lookup: CDR1 SGHTA, CDR2 FQGNSA. The CDR3 protein is CASRLILAGERDTQYF. The CDR3 region has the DNA TGTGCCAGCCGCCTGATTCTAGCGGGAGAGAGGGATACGCAGTATTTT.

The sample holds many counts of this clonotype. The chain employs TRBV19 and TRBJ2-1; D perhaps matches TRBD2 (6 bases). V was trimmed by 1 base and J by 7 bases, leaving 14 bases between them. From germline, CDR1 is LNHDA and CDR2 SQIVND (reference sequence). The CDR3 is made up of 15 amino acids. CDR3 protein: CASSIGLNGGNEQFF. CDR3 nucleotides: TGTGCCAGTAGTATAGGACTCAATGGAGGGAATGAGCAGTTCTTC.

This clonotype was seen only a few times. This chain joins TRBV4-3 and TRBJ1-1; unclear D gene. This CDR3 has 13 amino acids. Germline V gene data show CDR1 as LGHNA and CDR2 as YSLEER. V gave up 0 bases and J gave up 10 bases, with 12 bases separating them. This CDR3 reads CASSQEGNKVAFF. The CDR3 DNA follows: TGCGCCAGCAGCCAAGAAGGGAATAAGGTAGCTTTCTTT.

A remark on this clonotype: A much larger clone differs by one base, so this may be a read error. The genes are TRBV15 and TRBJ2-2; D assignment may be TRBD1 or TRBD2 (5 bases each). Looked up from germline, CDR1 is LNHNV and CDR2 is YYDKDF (reference sequence). Trimming took 11 bases from V and 4 from J, leaving 17 bases between them. This CDR3 has 14 amino acids. Here the CDR3 DNA reads TGTGCCGCACGGGGCGGAACGAGCACCGGGGAGCTGTTTTTT. This encodes CAARGGTSTGELFF.

In this sample, this clonotype turned up many times. This chain uses TRBV6-1 with TRBJ1-1; no firm D call. Germline V gene sequence: CDR1 MNHNS, CDR2 SASEGT. The CDR3 loop spans 11 amino acids. With 5 bases removed from V and 5 bases from J, the gap between germline ends came to 6 bases. CDR3 region: CASSIGTEAFF. CDR3 nucleotides: TGTGCCAGCAGTATCGGAACTGAAGCTTTCTTT.

This clonotype was recorded a few times. The rearrangement links TRBV7-6 to TRBJ2-1, with 7 bases that match TRBD1. V was pared by 5 bases and J by 0 bases, with 1 base of the junction left unmatched. The CDR3 contains 14 residues. The germline CDR1 and CDR2 sequences are SGHVS and FNYEAQ. The CDR3 nucleotides are TGTGCCAGCAGCCGGACAGGCTCCTACAATGAGCAGTTCTTC. This encodes CASSRTGSYNEQFF. The variable domain in full, completed from reference TRBV7-6 and TRBJ2-1, reads GAGVSQSPRYKVTKRGQDVALRCDPISGHVSLYWYRQALGQGPEFLTYFNYEAQQDKSGLPNDRFSAERPEGSISTLTIQRTEQRDSAMYRCASSRTGSYNEQFFGPGTRLTVL.

This clonotype turned up a few times. The gene calls are TRBV4-1 and TRBJ1-3; D possibly corresponds to TRBD1 (5 bases). Germline CDR1 reads MGHRA; CDR2 reads YSYEKL. This CDR3 is built from 18 residues. V lost 8 bases and J lost 2, with 25 bases in between. CDR3 in DNA: TGCGCCAGCGGGATTTGGGACCAGGGTAGAGGCCCTGGAAACACCATATATTTT. It encodes CASGIWDQGRGPGNTIYF.

In its sample, this clonotype was seen a few times. The DNA of the CDR3 is TGTGCCAGCAGCTCAGGGGTAGGGAATCAGCCCCAGCATTTT. Protein product: CASSSGVGNQPQHF. The V and J genes are TRBV12-3 or TRBV12-4 and TRBJ1-5; a weak D match, TRBD1 (6 bases). V was trimmed by 6 bases and J by 4 bases, leaving 13 bases between them. This CDR3 contains 14 residues.

This clonotype was counted a single time. This clone may be a read error of a much larger clone one base away. The chain recombines TRBV5-1 with TRBJ2-7; D is ambiguous. This CDR3 comprises 13 residues. V was shortened by 4 bases and J by 7 bases, with 15 bases between the two germline ends. CDR1 and CDR2 (germline): SGHRS, YFSETQ. Here the CDR3 reads CASSRAAMDEQYF. The CDR3 bases are TGCGCCAGCAGCAGGGCCGCAATGGATGAGCAGTACTTC.

Many counts were recorded for this clonotype. The rearrangement links TRBV7-9 to TRBJ1-4, with D possibly matching TRBD1 (5 bases). Trimming shortened V by 8 bases and J by 5 bases, and 12 bases separated the two germline ends. From germline, CDR1 is SEHNR and CDR2 FQNEAQ (reference sequence). The CDR3 runs to 13 residues. The DNA for the CDR3 is TGTGCCAGCTCGGGGGTCCAAAATGAAAAACTGTTTTTT. It is translated as CASSGVQNEKLFF. The whole variable domain, remainder taken from reference TRBV7-9 and TRBJ1-4, is DTGVSQNPRHKITKRGQNVTFRCDPISEHNRLYWYRQTLGQGPEFLTYFQNEAQLEKSRLLSDRFSAERPKGSFSTLEIQRTEQGDSAMYLCASSGVQNEKLFFGSGTQLSVL.

This clonotype showed up many times. CDR3 DNA sequence: TGTGCCAGCAGCCTCTACTCCGGTACGCAGTATTTT. Protein sequence: CASSLYSGTQYF. The rearrangement links TRBV7-2 to TRBJ2-3; D is uncertain. CDR1 is SGHTA and CDR2 is FQGNSA in the germline V gene. V was clipped by 5 bases and J by 8 bases, with 11 bases between them. The CDR3 loop spans 12 amino acids. Full variable domain (rest looked up from reference TRBV7-2 and TRBJ2-3): GAGVSQSPSNKVTEKGKDVELRCDPISGHTALYWYRQSLGQGLEFLIYFQGNSAPDKSGLPSDRFSAERTGGSVSTLTIQRTQQEDSAVYLCASSLYSGTQYFGPGTRLTVL.